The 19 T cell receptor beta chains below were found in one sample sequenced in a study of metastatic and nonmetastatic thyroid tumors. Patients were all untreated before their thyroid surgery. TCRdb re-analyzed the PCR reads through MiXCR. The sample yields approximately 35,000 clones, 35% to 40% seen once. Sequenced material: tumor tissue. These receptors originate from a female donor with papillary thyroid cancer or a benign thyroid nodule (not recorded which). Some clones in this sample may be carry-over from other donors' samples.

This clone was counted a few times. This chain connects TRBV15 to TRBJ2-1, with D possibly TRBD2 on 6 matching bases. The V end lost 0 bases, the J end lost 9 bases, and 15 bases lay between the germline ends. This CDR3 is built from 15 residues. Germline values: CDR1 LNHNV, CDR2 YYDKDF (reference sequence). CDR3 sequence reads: CATSRDQPRRGEQFF. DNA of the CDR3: TGTGCCACCAGCAGAGATCAACCGCGGCGGGGTGAGCAGTTCTTC.

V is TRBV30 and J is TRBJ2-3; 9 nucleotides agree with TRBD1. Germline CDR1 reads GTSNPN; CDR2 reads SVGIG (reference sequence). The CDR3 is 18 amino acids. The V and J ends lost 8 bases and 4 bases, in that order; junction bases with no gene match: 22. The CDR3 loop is CASTKGQGVSGGSDTQYF. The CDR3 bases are TGTGCCAGTACCAAGGGACAGGGCGTCTCGGGGGGATCAGATACGCAGTATTTT.

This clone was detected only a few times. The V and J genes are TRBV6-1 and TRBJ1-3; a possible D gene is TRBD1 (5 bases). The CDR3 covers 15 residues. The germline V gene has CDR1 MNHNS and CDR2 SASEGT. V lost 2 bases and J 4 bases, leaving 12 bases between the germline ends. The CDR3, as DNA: TGTGCCAGCAGTGAACAGGGATCTGGGGGAAACACCATATATTTT. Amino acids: CASSEQGSGGNTIYF.

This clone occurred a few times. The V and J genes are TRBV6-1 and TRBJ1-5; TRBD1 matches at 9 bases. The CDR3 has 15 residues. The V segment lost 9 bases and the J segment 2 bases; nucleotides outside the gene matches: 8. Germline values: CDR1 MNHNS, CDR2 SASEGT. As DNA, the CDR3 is TGTGCCAGTACAGGGGGCGCACTGGGCAATCAGCCCCAGCATTTT. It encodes CASTGGALGNQPQHF.

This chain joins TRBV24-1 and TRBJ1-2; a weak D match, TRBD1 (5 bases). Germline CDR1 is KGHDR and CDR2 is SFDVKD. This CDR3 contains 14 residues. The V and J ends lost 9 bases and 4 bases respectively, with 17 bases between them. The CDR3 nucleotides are TGTGCCACCTCGGACATCCTGAAGGGCTATGGCTACACCTTC. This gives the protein CATSDILKGYGYTF.

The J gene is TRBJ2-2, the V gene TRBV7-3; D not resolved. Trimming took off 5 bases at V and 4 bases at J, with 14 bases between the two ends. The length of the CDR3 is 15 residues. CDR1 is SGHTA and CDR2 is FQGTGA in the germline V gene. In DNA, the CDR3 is TGTGCCAGCAGCCCGCAACCTCAAGCCACCGGGGAGCTGTTTTTT. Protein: CASSPQPQATGELFF.

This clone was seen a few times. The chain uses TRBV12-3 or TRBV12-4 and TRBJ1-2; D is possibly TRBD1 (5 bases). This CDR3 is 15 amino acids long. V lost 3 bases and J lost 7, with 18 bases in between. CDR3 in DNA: TGTGCCAGCAGTTTGGGCCCGGACACGACGGGTGGCTACACCTTC. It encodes CASSLGPDTTGGYTF.

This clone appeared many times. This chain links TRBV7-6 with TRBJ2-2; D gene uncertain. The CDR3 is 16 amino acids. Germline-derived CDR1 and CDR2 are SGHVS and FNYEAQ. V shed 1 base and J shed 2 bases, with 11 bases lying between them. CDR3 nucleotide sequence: TGTGCCAGCAGCTTAGAACAACTCTTTAACACCGGGGAGCTGTTTTTT. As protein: CASSLEQLFNTGELFF.

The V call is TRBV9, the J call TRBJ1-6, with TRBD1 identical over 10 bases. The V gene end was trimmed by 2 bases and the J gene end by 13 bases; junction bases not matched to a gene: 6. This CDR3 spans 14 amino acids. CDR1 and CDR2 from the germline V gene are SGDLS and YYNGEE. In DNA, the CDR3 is TGTGCCAGCAGCGTCGGGACAGGGGAATATCCCCTCCACTTT. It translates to CASSVGTGEYPLHF.

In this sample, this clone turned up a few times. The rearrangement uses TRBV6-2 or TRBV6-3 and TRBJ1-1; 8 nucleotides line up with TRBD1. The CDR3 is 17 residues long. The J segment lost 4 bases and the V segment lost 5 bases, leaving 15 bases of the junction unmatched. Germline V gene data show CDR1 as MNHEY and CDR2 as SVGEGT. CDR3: CASSHRTGRERGTEAFF. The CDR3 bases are TGTGCCAGCAGTCACCGGACAGGGCGAGAGAGGGGCACTGAAGCTTTCTTT.

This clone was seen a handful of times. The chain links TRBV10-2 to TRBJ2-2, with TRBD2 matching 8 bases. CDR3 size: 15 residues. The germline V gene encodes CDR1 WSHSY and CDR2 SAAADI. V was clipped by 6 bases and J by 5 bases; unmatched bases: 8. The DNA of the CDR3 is TGCGCCAGCAGGACACTAGCGGAGGCAACCGGGGAGCTGTTTTTT. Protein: CASRTLAEATGELFF.

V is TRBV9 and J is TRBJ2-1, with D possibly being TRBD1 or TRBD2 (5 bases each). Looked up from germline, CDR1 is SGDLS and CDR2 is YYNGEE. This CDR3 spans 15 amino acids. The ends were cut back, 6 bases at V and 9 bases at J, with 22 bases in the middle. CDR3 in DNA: TGTGCCAGCAATACCGGGACCGCCGCCATCGGTGAGCAGTTCTTC. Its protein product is CASNTGTAAIGEQFF.

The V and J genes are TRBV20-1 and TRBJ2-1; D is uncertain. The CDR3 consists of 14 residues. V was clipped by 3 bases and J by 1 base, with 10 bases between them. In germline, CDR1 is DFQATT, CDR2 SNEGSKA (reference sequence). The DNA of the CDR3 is TGCAGTGCTAGTATGCGGAGTTCCTACAATGAGCAGTTCTTC. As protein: CSASMRSSYNEQFF.

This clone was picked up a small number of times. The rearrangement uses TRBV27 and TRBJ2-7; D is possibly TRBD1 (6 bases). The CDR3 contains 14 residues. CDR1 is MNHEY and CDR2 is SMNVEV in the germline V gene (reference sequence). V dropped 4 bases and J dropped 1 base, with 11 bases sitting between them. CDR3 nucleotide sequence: TGTGCCAGCAGTTGGGGCAGGGGATCCTACGAGCAGTACTTC. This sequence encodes CASSWGRGSYEQYF.

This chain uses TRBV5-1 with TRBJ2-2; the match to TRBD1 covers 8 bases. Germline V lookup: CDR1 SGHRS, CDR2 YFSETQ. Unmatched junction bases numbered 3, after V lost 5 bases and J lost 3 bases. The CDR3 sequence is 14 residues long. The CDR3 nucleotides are TGCGCCAGCAGAGGACAGGGATACACCGGGGAGCTGTTTTTT. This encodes CASRGQGYTGELFF.

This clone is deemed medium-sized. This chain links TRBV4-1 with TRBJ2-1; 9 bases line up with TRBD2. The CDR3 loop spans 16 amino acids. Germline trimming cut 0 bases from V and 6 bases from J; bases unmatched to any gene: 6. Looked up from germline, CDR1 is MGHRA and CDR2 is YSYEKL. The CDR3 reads CASSQEEAGGINEQFF. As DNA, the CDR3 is TGCGCCAGCAGCCAAGAGGAAGCGGGGGGAATCAATGAGCAGTTCTTC.

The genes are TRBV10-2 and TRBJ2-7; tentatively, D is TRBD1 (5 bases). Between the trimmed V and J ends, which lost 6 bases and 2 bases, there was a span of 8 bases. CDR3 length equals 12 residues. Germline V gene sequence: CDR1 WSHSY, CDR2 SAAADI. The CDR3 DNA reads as TGCGCCAGCAGGGACACGACCTACGAGCAGTACTTC. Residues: CASRDTTYEQYF.

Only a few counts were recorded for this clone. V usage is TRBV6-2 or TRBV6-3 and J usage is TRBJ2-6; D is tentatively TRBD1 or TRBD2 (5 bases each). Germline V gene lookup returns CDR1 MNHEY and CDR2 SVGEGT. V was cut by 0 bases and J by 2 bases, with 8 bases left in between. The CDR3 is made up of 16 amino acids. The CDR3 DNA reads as TGTGCCAGCAGTTACTCGGGGGATCCTGGGGCCAACGTCCTGACTTTC. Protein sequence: CASSYSGDPGANVLTF.

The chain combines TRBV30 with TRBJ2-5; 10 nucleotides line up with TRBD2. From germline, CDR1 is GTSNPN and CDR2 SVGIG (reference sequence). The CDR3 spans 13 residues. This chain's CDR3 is CAWGLAGAETQYF. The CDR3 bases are TGTGCTTGGGGGCTAGCGGGAGCGGAGACCCAGTACTTC.